This record concerns one TCR beta chain sequence. What it binds is unknown. This entry comes from a study of tumor-infiltrating lymphocytes in localized non-small cell lung cancer. V dropped 5 bases and J dropped 2; count of bases not matched to a gene: 6. Germline CDR1 SNHLY, CDR2 FYNNEI. The CDR3 totals 15 residues. Study-level results: IM1 and IM2 tumors showed no difference in T-cell fraction.

The repertoire was sequenced with immunoSEQ multiplex PCR; TCRdb's copy has only in-frame clones and lacks some. Among 9,300 or so clones, 60% to 75% were seen once, and the ten largest hold less than 25%. The source material was lung tumor tissue. This receptor was obtained from a human donor with non-small cell lung cancer. V and J are TRBV2 and TRBJ2-7; TRBD1 aligns across 10 bases. This chain's CDR3 is CASSSSGTGAYEQYF. The CDR3 DNA reads TGTGCCAGCAGTTCTTCCGGGACAGGGGCCTACGAGCAGTACTTC.